Sequencing of this TCR beta chain was carried out in a study of blood T cell repertoires in COVID-19 (dated by TCRdb to the early 2020s). Context from the whole study: Samples from collaborators originated in the United States, Italy and Spain and spanned both the acute and convalescent phases of COVID-19. The material from the prospective study consisted of cDNA or gDNA derived from T cells, B-cell-depleted T cells, or PBMCs. The dataset comprised deeply sampled blood TCRbeta repertoires from subjects exposed to, actively infected with, or recovered from COVID-19. A freely available public database, intended as a resource for researchers studying the immune response to SARS-CoV-2, is where the repertoires were released. Samples were obtained from the ongoing ImmuneRACE study (first 160 participants) and from about 1,300 subjects provided by 6 global collaborators. Sample metadata almost always included a de-identified subject ID, COVID-19 status, age in years and sex. HLA class I and class II types, where available, came from metadata supplied by the sample provider rather than from assay-based typing. Overall study results and their limits: Clinical and demographic metadata were provided uncurated, with the amount varying by source and participant.

Participants in the prospective study were aged about 18 to 95 years, lived in more than 20 United States geographic areas, and enrolled through a virtual design. In the prospective study, participants were assigned to cohorts based on the clinical history participants reported in a screening survey and a study questionnaire. ImmuneRACE Cohort 3 recovered participants were defined by two consecutive negative NP/OP PCR tests, healthcare professional clearance, or symptom resolution. Each participant in the prospective study had whole blood, serum and a nasopharyngeal or oropharyngeal swab collected by mobile phlebotomists. Participants in the prospective study had the option to provide additional blood draws and questionnaires over a 2-month period. Before DNA extraction, prospective study blood samples were shipped either frozen or at room temperature. V is cut by 0 bases and J by 3 bases, and the space between the germline ends is 15 bases. Measured from the cysteine to the phenylalanine, the CDR3 is 17 residues long. The read is trimmed to its CDR3 DNA, 51 bases read in frame from base 1. The germline V gene yields ENHRY for CDR1 and SYGVKD for CDR2.

Only one count was recorded for this clone. Its antigen has not been determined. Base qualities are not provided; no much larger clone lies one nucleotide away. TCRbeta CDR3 regions were amplified from genomic DNA using the immunoSEQ Assay, a bias-controlled multiplex PCR. The authors' analysis ran thus. Within the assay, amplification of reference gene primers was used to estimate how many nucleated cells each sample contained. To quantify the absolute abundance of each unique TCRbeta CDR3 rearrangement, sequence reads were collapsed and filtered. For each sample, productive Simpson clonality was calculated as the square root of Simpson's diversity index across productive rearrangements. TCRdb limited this immuneACCESS table to in-frame rearrangements with V and J called. A share of clones is missing; checked studies link under half to unresolved V genes, and the rest is unexplained. V and J calls plus clone size are reproduced from that table; the DNA served to infer D and trimming. Recorded for this sample are around 300,000 clones; about 89% of them occurred a single time. The ten biggest clones cover about 2.7% of the sample.

The sequence came from a woman between 18 and 29 years old who had recovered from COVID-19. The sequence is built from TRBV10-3 and TRBJ1-3; the best D guess is TRBD1, with 5 bases matching. Sequencing was performed on PBMCs or T cells enriched from blood (not recorded which). Read as DNA, the sequence is TGTGCCATCAGTGAGTCGGGGCAGCTCAGAAGTGGAAACACCATATATTTT. Translated, it gives CAISESGQLRSGNTIYF.